These T cell receptor beta chains were read from a single sample in a study of blood T cells in healthy people across ages. TCRdb re-called the 5' RACE reads with MiXCR, one entry per CDR3 protein. The repertoire holds over 1.5 million distinct CDR3 sequences, with 49% as singletons. The sample comprised blood. The receptors shown here come from a woman in her 40s in good health. Both conserved end residues are part of each CDR3. The D gene is left open where the match is weak. Size is omitted from some rows. Given values are once, few, many or a class for expanded clones.

v_gene: TRBV7-9; abundance: .; j_gene: TRBJ1-1; d_gene: .; CDR3aa: CASSPRGHLPEAFF; CDR3nt: TGTGCCAGCAGCCCCAGGGGACACCTACCTGAAGCTTTCTTT
v_gene: TRBV20-1; abundance: .; j_gene: TRBJ1-1; d_gene: .; CDR3aa: CSAPTGVNWNTEAFF; CDR3nt: TGCAGTGCTCCAACCGGGGTCAACTGGAACACTGAAGCTTTCTTT
v_gene: TRBV29-1; abundance: .; j_gene: TRBJ2-3; d_gene: TRBD1; CDR3aa: CSGGTADTQYF; CDR3nt: TGCAGCGGTGGGACAGCAGATACGCAGTATTTT
v_gene: TRBV6-2/TRBV6-3; abundance: .; j_gene: TRBJ2-3; d_gene: TRBD2; CDR3aa: CASRPLAGRVADTQYF; CDR3nt: TGTGCCAGCAGACCGCTTGCCGGGAGGGTCGCAGATACGCAGTATTTT
v_gene: TRBV7-9; abundance: .; j_gene: TRBJ1-2; d_gene: TRBD1; CDR3aa: CASSLGDRGLTNYGYTF; CDR3nt: TGTGCCAGCAGCTTAGGCGACAGGGGCTTGACTAACTATGGCTACACCTTC
v_gene: TRBV3-1; abundance: .; j_gene: TRBJ1-2; d_gene: TRBD1; CDR3aa: CASSPGDRAVYGYTF; CDR3nt: TGTGCCAGCAGCCCTGGGGACAGGGCGGTCTATGGCTACACCTTC
v_gene: TRBV28; abundance: .; j_gene: TRBJ2-1; d_gene: .; CDR3aa: CASLQTGLNEQFF; CDR3nt: TGTGCCAGCCTACAGACAGGTCTCAATGAGCAGTTCTTC
v_gene: TRBV7-3; abundance: .; j_gene: TRBJ2-1; d_gene: TRBD2; CDR3aa: CASSRLAIFGEQFF; CDR3nt: TGTGCCAGCAGCCGACTAGCTATCTTCGGTGAGCAGTTCTTC
v_gene: TRBV20-1; abundance: .; j_gene: TRBJ2-5; d_gene: TRBD2; CDR3aa: CSAPYGAGGTQGTQYF; CDR3nt: TGCAGTGCTCCCTATGGAGCGGGGGGGACCCAAGGGACCCAGTACTTC
v_gene: TRBV28; abundance: few; j_gene: TRBJ2-3; d_gene: .; CDR3aa: CASQLPGRRTTTDTQYF; CDR3nt: TGTGCCAGCCAACTCCCGGGCCGACGAACGACCACAGATACGCAGTATTTT
v_gene: TRBV7-7; abundance: few; j_gene: TRBJ2-1; d_gene: TRBD2; CDR3aa: CASGSGGNEQFF; CDR3nt: TGTGCTAGCGGGAGCGGGGGTAATGAGCAGTTCTTC
v_gene: TRBV20-1; abundance: .; j_gene: TRBJ2-4; d_gene: .; CDR3aa: CSAGRTAKNIQYF; CDR3nt: TGCAGTGCTGGACGTACCGCCAAAAACATTCAGTACTTC
v_gene: TRBV10-3; abundance: once; j_gene: TRBJ2-1; d_gene: .; CDR3aa: CAISAESGLQFF; CDR3nt: TGTGCCATCAGTGCAGAAAGCGGCTTACAGTTCTTC
v_gene: TRBV6-2/TRBV6-3; abundance: .; j_gene: TRBJ1-1; d_gene: TRBD1; CDR3aa: CASRPIRGNTEAFF; CDR3nt: TGTGCCAGCAGGCCTATCAGGGGGAATACTGAAGCTTTCTTT
v_gene: TRBV18; abundance: .; j_gene: TRBJ2-5; d_gene: .; CDR3aa: CASSESKETQYF; CDR3nt: TGTGCCAGCTCAGAGAGTAAAGAGACCCAGTACTTC
v_gene: TRBV2; abundance: few; j_gene: TRBJ2-4; d_gene: .; CDR3aa: CACAVAKNIQYF; CDR3nt: TGTGCGTGTGCGGTAGCCAAAAACATTCAGTACTTC
v_gene: TRBV5-1; abundance: .; j_gene: TRBJ2-7; d_gene: TRBD1; CDR3aa: CASSLTTGGTTYEQYF; CDR3nt: TGCGCCAGCAGCCTGACCACAGGGGGCACTACCTACGAGCAGTACTTC
v_gene: TRBV6-2/TRBV6-3; abundance: .; j_gene: TRBJ1-2; d_gene: TRBD1; CDR3aa: CASSKEDRDSGGYTF; CDR3nt: TGTGCCAGCAGTAAGGAAGACCGGGACAGTGGAGGCTACACCTTC
v_gene: TRBV13; abundance: few; j_gene: TRBJ2-1; d_gene: .; CDR3aa: CASSRPGGRSSYNEQFF; CDR3nt: TGTGCCAGCAGCCGGCCTGGGGGCCGATCCTCCTACAATGAGCAGTTCTTC
v_gene: TRBV5-6; abundance: once; j_gene: TRBJ1-2; d_gene: .; CDR3aa: CASSPEGRGTYGYTF; CDR3nt: TGTGCCAGCAGCCCCGAGGGTAGGGGCACCTATGGCTACACCTTC
v_gene: TRBV5-1; abundance: .; j_gene: TRBJ2-1; d_gene: .; CDR3aa: CASSLVGPPGYNEQFF; CDR3nt: TGCGCCAGCAGCTTGGTGGGGCCGCCGGGGTACAATGAGCAGTTCTTC
v_gene: TRBV7-9; abundance: .; j_gene: TRBJ1-2; d_gene: .; CDR3aa: CASSFGRVEQGYTF; CDR3nt: TGTGCCAGCAGCTTTGGCAGGGTGGAGCAGGGCTACACCTTC
v_gene: TRBV7-2; abundance: few; j_gene: TRBJ2-5; d_gene: TRBD2; CDR3aa: CASSSGMRGAETQYF; CDR3nt: TGTGCCAGCAGCTCCGGGATGCGGGGGGCAGAGACCCAGTACTTC
v_gene: TRBV12-3/TRBV12-4; abundance: .; j_gene: TRBJ2-1; d_gene: TRBD1; CDR3aa: CASIPTGPFQETQFF; CDR3nt: TGTGCCAGCATCCCGACAGGGCCCTTCCAAGAGACCCAGTTCTTC
v_gene: TRBV24-1; abundance: .; j_gene: TRBJ2-3; d_gene: .; CDR3aa: CATSDLGAAGPGADTQYF; CDR3nt: TGTGCCACCAGTGATTTGGGGGCGGCCGGTCCAGGCGCAGATACGCAGTATTTT
v_gene: TRBV9; abundance: .; j_gene: TRBJ1-1; d_gene: .; CDR3aa: CASSVAASDLSDAEAFF; CDR3nt: TGTGCCAGCAGCGTAGCGGCCTCTGACCTCTCAGACGCTGAAGCTTTCTTT
v_gene: TRBV20-1; abundance: few; j_gene: TRBJ2-7; d_gene: TRBD2; CDR3aa: CSAPLAGDYEQYF; CDR3nt: TGCAGTGCCCCCTTGGCGGGGGATTACGAGCAGTACTTC
v_gene: TRBV4-3; abundance: .; j_gene: TRBJ1-6; d_gene: .; CDR3aa: CASSHRRQATNSPLHF; CDR3nt: TGCGCCAGCAGCCACCGTCGACAGGCGACTAATTCACCCCTCCACTTT
v_gene: TRBV4-3; abundance: .; j_gene: TRBJ2-5; d_gene: TRBD2; CDR3aa: CASSHYWLAGDPGQETQYF; CDR3nt: TGCGCCAGCAGCCACTATTGGCTAGCGGGGGACCCGGGACAAGAGACCCAGTACTTC
v_gene: TRBV9; abundance: .; j_gene: TRBJ2-5; d_gene: TRBD2; CDR3aa: CASSASGGVQETQYF; CDR3nt: TGTGCCAGCAGCGCGTCCGGGGGGGTACAAGAGACCCAGTACTTC
v_gene: TRBV9; abundance: .; j_gene: TRBJ1-6; d_gene: .; CDR3aa: CASRDGGNNSPLHF; CDR3nt: TGTGCCAGCCGGGACGGCGGAAATAATTCACCCCTCCACTTT
v_gene: TRBV20-1; abundance: few; j_gene: TRBJ1-5; d_gene: .; CDR3aa: CSARGADLNQPQHF; CDR3nt: TGCAGTGCAAGGGGGGCGGACCTTAATCAGCCCCAGCATTTT
v_gene: TRBV4-3; abundance: .; j_gene: TRBJ2-5; d_gene: .; CDR3aa: CASSQALGGQETQYF; CDR3nt: TGCGCCAGCAGCCAAGCCCTAGGGGGGCAAGAGACCCAGTACTTC
v_gene: TRBV18; abundance: .; j_gene: TRBJ2-7; d_gene: .; CDR3aa: CASSPLDRKYRYEQYF; CDR3nt: TGTGCCAGCTCACCTTTGGACCGAAAATACCGTTACGAGCAGTACTTC
v_gene: TRBV6-1; abundance: few; j_gene: TRBJ1-2; d_gene: .; CDR3aa: CASNLQANYGYTF; CDR3nt: TGTGCCAGCAATTTACAGGCTAACTATGGCTACACCTTC
v_gene: TRBV6-5; abundance: .; j_gene: TRBJ2-1; d_gene: TRBD2; CDR3aa: CASSKTSGPYNEQFF; CDR3nt: TGTGCCAGCAGCAAGACTAGCGGGCCCTACAATGAGCAGTTCTTC
v_gene: TRBV5-1; abundance: .; j_gene: TRBJ2-7; d_gene: .; CDR3aa: CASSLGTEGSYEQYF; CDR3nt: TGCGCCAGCAGCTTGGGGACCGAGGGAAGTTACGAGCAGTACTTC
v_gene: TRBV20-1; abundance: .; j_gene: TRBJ1-6; d_gene: .; CDR3aa: CSASGGVRSPLHF; CDR3nt: TGCAGTGCTAGTGGGGGAGTCAGGTCACCCCTCCACTTT
v_gene: TRBV7-9; abundance: few; j_gene: TRBJ1-1; d_gene: .; CDR3aa: CASSLATGPNTEAFF; CDR3nt: TGTGCCAGCAGCTTAGCTACGGGACCGAACACTGAAGCTTTCTTT
v_gene: TRBV12-3/TRBV12-4; abundance: .; j_gene: TRBJ2-2; d_gene: TRBD2; CDR3aa: CASNVRQRGLTGELFF; CDR3nt: TGTGCCAGCAACGTGCGCCAGCGGGGGCTCACCGGGGAGCTGTTTTTT
v_gene: TRBV10-3; abundance: few; j_gene: TRBJ2-2; d_gene: .; CDR3aa: CAISSSTPGELFF; CDR3nt: TGTGCCATCAGCAGTAGTACCCCCGGGGAGCTGTTTTTT
v_gene: TRBV4-3; abundance: many; j_gene: TRBJ2-1; d_gene: TRBD2; CDR3aa: CASSQEGLDYNEQFF; CDR3nt: TGCGCCAGCAGCCAAGAGGGACTAGATTACAATGAGCAGTTCTTC
v_gene: TRBV3-1; abundance: .; j_gene: TRBJ2-3; d_gene: .; CDR3aa: CASSHDNTDTQYF; CDR3nt: TGTGCCAGCAGCCATGACAACACAGATACGCAGTATTTT
v_gene: TRBV5-1; abundance: few; j_gene: TRBJ2-5; d_gene: .; CDR3aa: CASSLAAAGPETQYF; CDR3nt: TGCGCCAGCAGCTTGGCGGCGGCAGGGCCGGAGACCCAGTACTTC
v_gene: TRBV28; abundance: .; j_gene: TRBJ2-7; d_gene: .; CDR3aa: CASSYPSQGYEQYF; CDR3nt: TGTGCCAGCAGTTACCCATCGCAGGGGTACGAGCAGTACTTC
v_gene: TRBV6-1; abundance: once; j_gene: TRBJ1-5; d_gene: .; CDR3aa: CASSEGRDQPQHF; CDR3nt: TGTGCCAGCAGTGAGGGAAGGGATCAGCCCCAGCATTTT
v_gene: TRBV20-1; abundance: .; j_gene: TRBJ1-1; d_gene: .; CDR3aa: CSARDRESEAFF; CDR3nt: TGCAGTGCTAGAGATCGGGAATCTGAAGCTTTCTTT
v_gene: TRBV20-1; abundance: .; j_gene: TRBJ2-1; d_gene: .; CDR3aa: CSAQSGLPSSYNEQFF; CDR3nt: TGCAGTGCTCAATCTGGCCTACCGAGCTCCTACAATGAGCAGTTCTTC
v_gene: TRBV20-1; abundance: .; j_gene: TRBJ2-7; d_gene: TRBD1; CDR3aa: CSASGTVKSYEQYF; CDR3nt: TGCAGTGCTAGTGGGACAGTGAAATCCTACGAGCAGTACTTC
v_gene: TRBV9; abundance: few; j_gene: TRBJ2-1; d_gene: .; CDR3aa: CASSPGGRGNYNEQFF; CDR3nt: TGTGCCAGCAGCCCTGGGGGGCGGGGGAACTACAATGAGCAGTTCTTC